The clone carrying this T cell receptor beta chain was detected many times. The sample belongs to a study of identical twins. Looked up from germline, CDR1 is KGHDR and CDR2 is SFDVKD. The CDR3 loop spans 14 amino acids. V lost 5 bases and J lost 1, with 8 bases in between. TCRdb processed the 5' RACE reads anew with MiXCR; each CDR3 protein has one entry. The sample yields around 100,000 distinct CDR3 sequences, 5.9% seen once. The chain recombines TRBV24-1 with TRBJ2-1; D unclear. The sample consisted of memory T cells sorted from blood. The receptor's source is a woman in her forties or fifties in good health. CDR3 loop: CATSAAQSYNEQFF. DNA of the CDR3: TGTGCCACCAGTGCGGCACAGTCCTACAATGAGCAGTTCTTC.